The following is a T cell receptor beta chain sequence with its context. The sample is drawn from a study of T cell changes during pregnancy in multiple sclerosis. This CDR3 has 17 amino acids. V lost 6 bases, J lost 5 bases, and 15 bases stayed unmatched. The germline V gene has CDR1 MDHEN and CDR2 SYDVKM. Sequenced by immunoSEQ multiplex PCR; TCRdb stores in-frame clones only, minus some. The sample carries approximately 92,000 clones, around 94% recorded once. The material sequenced was peripheral blood, taken in the first trimester of pregnancy. The rearrangement joins TRBV28 to TRBJ2-7, with TRBD2 matching 11 bases. The TCR sequence derives from a female donor with multiple sclerosis, enrolled in a pregnancy study. The CDR3 region has the DNA TGTGCCAGCAGCCTACAGACTAGCGGGGTTGTTGGGAACGAGCAGTACTTC. Translated, it gives CASSLQTSGVVGNEQYF.